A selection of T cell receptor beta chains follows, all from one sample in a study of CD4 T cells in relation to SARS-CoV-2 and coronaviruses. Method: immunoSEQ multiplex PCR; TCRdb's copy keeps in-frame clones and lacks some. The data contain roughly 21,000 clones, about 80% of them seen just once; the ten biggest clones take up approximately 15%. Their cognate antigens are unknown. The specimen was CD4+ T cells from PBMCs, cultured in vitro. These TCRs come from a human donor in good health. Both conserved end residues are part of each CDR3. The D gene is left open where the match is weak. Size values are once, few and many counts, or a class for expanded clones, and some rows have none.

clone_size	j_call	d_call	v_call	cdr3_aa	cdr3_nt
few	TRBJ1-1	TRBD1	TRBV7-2	CASSLDPWTGEAFF	TGTGCCAGCAGCCTAGATCCCTGGACAGGTGAAGCTTTCTTT
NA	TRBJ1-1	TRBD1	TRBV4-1	CASSPGQGAAEAFF	TGCGCCAGCAGCCCAGGACAGGGGGCCGCTGAAGCTTTCTTT
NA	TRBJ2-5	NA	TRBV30	CAWSVSLAQETQYF	TGTGCCTGGAGTGTCAGTCTGGCACAAGAGACCCAGTACTTC
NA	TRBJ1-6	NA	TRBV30	CAWSLGINSPLHF	TGTGCCTGGAGCTTAGGTATCAATTCACCCCTCCACTTT
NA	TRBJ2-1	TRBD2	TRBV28	CASSSPTSENEQFF	TGTGCCAGCAGTTCGCCGACTAGCGAAAATGAGCAGTTCTTC
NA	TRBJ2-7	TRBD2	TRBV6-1	CASSDLAGGAYEQYF	TGTGCCAGCAGTGATCTGGCGGGAGGGGCCTACGAGCAGTACTTC
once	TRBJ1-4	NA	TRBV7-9	CASSLALNEKLFF	TGTGCCAGCAGCTTAGCGTTGAATGAAAAACTGTTTTTT
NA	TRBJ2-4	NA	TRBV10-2	CASSDWGHLAKNIQYF	TGCGCCAGCAGTGATTGGGGACACTTAGCCAAAAACATTCAGTACTTC
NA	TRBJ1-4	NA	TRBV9	CASSVRTGNNEKLFF	TGTGCCAGCAGCGTTCGGACGGGGAATAATGAAAAACTGTTTTTT
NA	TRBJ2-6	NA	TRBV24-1	CATEEGTGANVLTF	TGTGCCACTGAGGAGGGGACTGGGGCCAACGTCCTGACTTTC
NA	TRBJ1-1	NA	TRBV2	CASSGSGPPGTEAFF	TGTGCCAGCAGCGGTTCAGGACCGCCGGGTACTGAAGCTTTCTTT
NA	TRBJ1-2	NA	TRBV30	CAWSPGGFGGYTF	TGTGCCTGGAGTCCTGGGGGATTCGGGGGCTACACCTTC
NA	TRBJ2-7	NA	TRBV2	CASRTDGYEQYF	TGTGCCAGCAGGACCGACGGATACGAGCAGTACTTC
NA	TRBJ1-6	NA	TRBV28	CASSLPDNSPLHF	TGTGCCAGCAGTTTGCCCGATAATTCACCCCTCCACTTT
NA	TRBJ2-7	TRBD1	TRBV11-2	CASSLFTGTVYEQYF	TGTGCCAGCAGCTTATTCACCGGGACAGTCTACGAGCAGTACTTC
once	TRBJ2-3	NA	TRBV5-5	CASSLTGSTDTQYF	TGTGCCAGCAGCTTGACTGGGAGCACAGATACGCAGTATTTT
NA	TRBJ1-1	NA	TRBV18	CASSPGTPNTEAFF	TGTGCCAGCTCACCGGGGACACCTAACACTGAAGCTTTCTTT
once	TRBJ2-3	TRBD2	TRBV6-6	CASSYSILAPTDTQYF	TGTGCCAGCAGTTACTCGATACTAGCGCCCACAGATACGCAGTATTTT
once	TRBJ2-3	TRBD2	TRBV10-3	CATGLGGWTDTQYF	TGTGCCACCGGGCTGGGAGGGTGGACAGATACGCAGTATTTT
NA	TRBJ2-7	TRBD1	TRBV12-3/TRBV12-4	CASSLGTGYTF	TGTGCCAGCAGTTTGGGGACAGGTTATACTTTC
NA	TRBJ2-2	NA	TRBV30	CAWSAWGSSGELFF	TGTGCCTGGAGTGCGTGGGGTTCGTCCGGGGAGCTGTTTTTT
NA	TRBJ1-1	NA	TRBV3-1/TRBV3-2	CASSQGAPLVGTEAFF	TGTGCCAGCAGCCAAGGGGCTCCCCTGGTGGGCACTGAAGCTTTCTTT
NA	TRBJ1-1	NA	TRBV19	CASKEGIGWGTEAFF	TGTGCCAGTAAAGAAGGGATTGGGTGGGGAACTGAAGCTTTCTTT
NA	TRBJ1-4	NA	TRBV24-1	CATSEGGRTNEKLFF	TGTGCCACCAGTGAGGGTGGCAGGACTAATGAAAAACTGTTTTTT
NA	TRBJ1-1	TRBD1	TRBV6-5	CASTPPDRDTEAFF	TGTGCCAGCACTCCACCCGACAGGGACACTGAAGCTTTCTTT
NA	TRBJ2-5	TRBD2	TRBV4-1	CASSPWAGVPETQYF	TGCGCCAGCAGCCCCTGGGCGGGAGTCCCAGAGACCCAGTACTTC
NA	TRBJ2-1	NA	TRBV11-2	CASSPNFAVEQFF	TGTGCCAGCAGCCCCAACTTTGCGGTTGAGCAGTTCTTC
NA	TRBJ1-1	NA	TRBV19	CASSIRWGSSEAFF	TGTGCCAGTAGTATACGATGGGGGTCCTCTGAAGCTTTCTTT
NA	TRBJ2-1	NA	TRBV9	CASSVPPGEQFF	TGTGCCAGCAGCGTCCCTCCCGGTGAGCAGTTCTTC
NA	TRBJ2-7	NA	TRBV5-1	CASRVAVSGVQIEQYF	TGCGCCAGCAGGGTTGCAGTCTCCGGGGTGCAGATCGAGCAGTACTTC
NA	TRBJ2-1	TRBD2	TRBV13	CASSSPEGGRASSYNEQFF	TGTGCCAGCAGCAGCCCGGAGGGCGGGAGGGCGAGCTCCTACAATGAGCAGTTCTTC
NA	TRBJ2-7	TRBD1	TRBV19	CASRTPGQSEQYF	TGTGCCAGTAGAACCCCGGGACAGAGCGAGCAGTACTTC
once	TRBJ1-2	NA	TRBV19	CASSITGGPNYGYTF	TGTGCCAGTAGTATCACAGGTGGTCCTAACTATGGCTACACCTTC
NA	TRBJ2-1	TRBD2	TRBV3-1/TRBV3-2	CASSSALGGWGNEQFF	TGTGCCAGCAGCTCAGCCCTGGGAGGGTGGGGCAATGAGCAGTTCTTC
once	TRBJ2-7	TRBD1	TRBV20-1	CSARQGEQYF	TGCAGTGCTCGACAGGGAGAGCAGTACTTC
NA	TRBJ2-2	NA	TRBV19	CASSIAPGVTGELFF	TGTGCCAGTAGTATAGCGCCAGGGGTCACCGGGGAGCTGTTTTTT
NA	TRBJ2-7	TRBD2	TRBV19	CASSTNQLAGVEQYF	TGTGCCAGTAGTACTAATCAACTAGCGGGAGTCGAGCAGTACTTC
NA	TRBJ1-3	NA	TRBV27	CASRAGTYSGNTIYF	TGTGCCAGCCGAGCCGGGACATACTCTGGAAACACCATATATTTT
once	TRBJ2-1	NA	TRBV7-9	CASSLSTTYNEQFF	TGTGCCAGCAGCTTATCAACTACCTACAATGAGCAGTTCTTC
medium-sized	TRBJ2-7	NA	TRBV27	CASSYKPQGLYEQYF	TGTGCCAGCAGCTACAAACCCCAGGGATTATACGAGCAGTACTTC
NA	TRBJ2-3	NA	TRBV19	CASRPRGKSTDTQYF	TGTGCCAGTAGACCGAGAGGGAAAAGCACAGATACGCAGTATTTT
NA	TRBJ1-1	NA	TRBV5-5	CASSFHTLELSPEAFF	TGTGCCAGCAGCTTCCATACACTGGAGCTGTCCCCTGAAGCTTTCTTT
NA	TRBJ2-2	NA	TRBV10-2	CASNGNRAGELFF	TGCGCCAGTAACGGGAATAGGGCCGGGGAGCTGTTTTTT
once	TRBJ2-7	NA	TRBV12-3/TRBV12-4	CASRGRAAYEQYF	TGTGCCAGCAGGGGACGGGCGGCCTACGAGCAGTACTTC
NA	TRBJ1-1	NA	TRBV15	CATRTAQGRTTEAFF	TGTGCCACCAGAACAGCTCAGGGTAGGACGACTGAAGCTTTCTTT
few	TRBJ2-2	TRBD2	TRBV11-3	CASSLGAAGGFTGELFF	TGTGCCAGCAGCTTAGGAGCAGCGGGAGGATTCACCGGGGAGCTGTTTTTT
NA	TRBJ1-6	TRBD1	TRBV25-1	CASSKTGGYNSPLHF	TGTGCCAGCAGTAAAACAGGGGGATATAATTCACCCCTCCACTTT
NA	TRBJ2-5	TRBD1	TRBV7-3	CASSPVDRPLETQYF	TGTGCCAGCAGCCCCGTGGACAGGCCTTTAGAGACCCAGTACTTC
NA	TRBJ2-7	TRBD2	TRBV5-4	CASRPGTSGYYEQYF	TGTGCCAGCAGGCCAGGCACTAGCGGCTACTACGAGCAGTACTTC
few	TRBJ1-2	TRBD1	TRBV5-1	CASRGTGTNYGYTF	TGCGCCAGCAGGGGGACAGGGACTAACTATGGCTACACCTTC
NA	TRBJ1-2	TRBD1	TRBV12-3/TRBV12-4	CASSFGQGHGYTF	TGTGCCAGCAGTTTCGGACAGGGACATGGCTACACCTTC
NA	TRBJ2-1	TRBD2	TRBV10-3	CAITGLADNEQFF	TGTGCCATCACGGGACTAGCGGACAATGAGCAGTTCTTC